A single sample is the source of the 13 T cell receptor beta chains below, sequenced in a study of OX40 agonist ivuxolimab in advanced cancers. TCRdb keeps only in-frame clones here, not all; method: immunoSEQ multiplex PCR. The sample lists 65,000 to 85,000 clones, roughly 90% occurring once. This specimen consisted of CD4+ or CD8+ T cells sorted from blood, obtained in a trial of the OX40 agonist ivuxolimab. These receptors all stem from an adult with an advanced solid tumor such as melanoma, head and neck, liver or kidney cancer.

The chain links TRBV6-7 to TRBJ2-2; 10 bases align to TRBD2. TRBV6-7 is treated as an ORF (open reading frame) with a function not yet certain. CDR3 length equals 16 residues. V trimming: 4 bases; J trimming: 2 bases; junction bases outside the gene matches: 4. DNA for the CDR3: TGTGCCAGCAGTTCCAGACTAGCGGGTAACACCGGGGAGCTGTTTTTT. It translates to CASSSRLAGNTGELFF.

The rearrangement links TRBV7-9 to TRBJ1-1; D may be TRBD1 (5 bases). Looked up from germline, CDR1 is SEHNR and CDR2 is FQNEAQ (reference sequence). Trimming took 1 base from V and 7 from J, leaving 10 bases between them. The CDR3 is 13 amino acids. CDR3 amino acids: CASSLGGIIEAFF. DNA of the CDR3: TGTGCCAGCAGCTTAGGGGGGATCATTGAAGCTTTCTTT.

The chain uses TRBV7-9 and TRBJ2-3; TRBD1 matches at 10 bases. Germline loops: CDR1 SEHNR, CDR2 FQNEAQ (reference sequence). The CDR3 has 17 amino acids. Unmatched junction bases numbered 10, after V lost 5 bases and J lost 2 bases. CDR3 coding DNA: TGTGCCAGCAGCGGCGCGGGACAGGGGTTTTCCACAGATACGCAGTATTTT. This encodes CASSGAGQGFSTDTQYF.

The chain carries TRBV4-2 and TRBJ2-3; TRBD2 aligns across 8 bases. The germline CDR1 and CDR2 sequences are LGHNA and YNFKEQ. The CDR3 has 15 residues. V was pared by 3 bases and J by 1 base, with 3 bases of the junction left unmatched. The CDR3 nucleotides are TGTGCCAGCAGCCATACTAGCGGTGGCACAGATACGCAGTATTTT. Encoded protein: CASSHTSGGTDTQYF.

The chain links TRBV4-3 to TRBJ1-3; D gene unclear. Trimming removed 0 bases from V and 3 bases from J, with 12 bases in between. The CDR3 has 16 residues. Germline V lookup: CDR1 LGHNA, CDR2 YSLEER. The CDR3 DNA reads as TGCGCCAGCAGCCAAGATCAAGTGGATAGTGGAAACACCATATATTTT. Amino acid sequence: CASSQDQVDSGNTIYF.

The rearrangement uses TRBV25-1 and TRBJ2-7; tentatively, D is TRBD1 (6 bases). This CDR3 is built from 15 residues. Per the germline V gene, CDR1 is MGHDK and CDR2 is SYGVNS. V was trimmed by 4 bases and J by 2 bases, leaving 15 bases between them. CDR3 amino acids: CASSGPVWGPYEQYF. CDR3 DNA sequence: TGTGCCAGCAGTGGACCGGTCTGGGGGCCCTACGAGCAGTACTTC.

The genes are TRBV4-1 and TRBJ2-7; D gene unclear. The CDR3 has 16 amino acids. Trimming removed 1 base from V and 0 bases from J, with 13 bases in between. The germline CDR1 and CDR2 sequences are MGHRA and YSYEKL. The CDR3 spells CASSQVAGLSSYEQYF. CDR3 in DNA: TGCGCCAGCAGCCAAGTCGCCGGGTTGAGCTCCTACGAGCAGTACTTC.

The chain has TRBV4-1 and TRBJ2-5; 8 bases are shared with TRBD2. The J segment lost 1 base and the V segment lost 2 bases, leaving 9 bases of the junction unmatched. Per the germline V gene, CDR1 is MGHRA and CDR2 is YSYEKL. There are 17 residues in the CDR3. The CDR3 region has the DNA TGCGCCAGCAGCCAACCGGCTAGCGGGTGGCTCCAAGAGACCCAGTACTTC. Protein: CASSQPASGWLQETQYF.

The chain links TRBV7-9 to TRBJ1-1; possibly TRBD1 for D (6 bases). CDR3 length equals 13 residues. Between the trimmed V and J ends, which lost 6 bases and 1 base, there was a span of 9 bases. Germline CDR1 reads SEHNR; CDR2 reads FQNEAQ (reference sequence). The CDR3 here is CASSWDKNTEAFF. In nucleotides, the CDR3 is TGTGCCAGCAGTTGGGACAAGAACACTGAAGCTTTCTTT.

This chain links TRBV5-6 with TRBJ1-4, with a possible D match to TRBD1 (5 bases). The CDR3 totals 15 residues. Germline V gene data show CDR1 as SGHDT and CDR2 as YYEEEE. V was pared by 4 bases and J by 0 bases, with 10 bases between. The CDR3 DNA is TGTGCCAGCAGCGATGACAGCTCAACTAATGAAAAACTGTTTTTT. Its protein is CASSDDSSTNEKLFF.

This clone was counted only a few times. At the DNA level, this CDR3 is encoded by other sequences in the same sample as well. This chain connects TRBV2 to TRBJ2-7; D call uncertain. Trimming left V 3 bases short and J 3 bases short, with 0 bases between. CDR1 and CDR2 (germline): SNHLY, FYNNEI. This CDR3 is built from 10 residues. CDR3 sequence: CASSDYEQYF. The CDR3 DNA sequence: TGTGCCAGCAGTGACTACGAGCAGTACTTC. Full variable domain (rest looked up from reference TRBV2 and TRBJ2-7): EPEVTQTPSHQVTQMGQEVILRCVPISNHLYFYWYRQILGQKVEFLVSFYNNEISEKSEIFDDQFSVERPDGSNFTLKIRSTKLEDSAMYFCASSDYEQYFGPGTRLTVT.

The V and J genes are TRBV7-2 and TRBJ1-5; D might be TRBD1 (6 bases). The CDR3 extends over 15 amino acids. Germline V CDR1 and CDR2: SGHTA, FQGNSA. Trimming cost V 4 bases and J 6 bases, with 16 bases left between them. CDR3: CASSSGGGAFQPQHF. The CDR3 region has the DNA TGTGCCAGCAGCTCCGGCGGGGGGGCCTTTCAGCCCCAGCATTTT.

The chain is built from TRBV4-3 and TRBJ1-2, with unresolved D. V was pared by 2 bases and J by 4 bases, with 17 bases between. The germline CDR1 and CDR2 sequences are LGHNA and YSLEER. The CDR3 runs 16 residues. In nucleotides, the CDR3 is TGCGCCAGCAGCCAAACTTCCGACGGGATCCTCTATGGCTACACCTTC. Its protein is CASSQTSDGILYGYTF.